These T cell receptor beta chains were read from a single sample in a study of early stage breast cancer tumors. The method was immunoSEQ multiplex PCR; TCRdb's version includes in-frame clones alone and lacks a portion of them. The sample contains fewer than 30,000 clones, about 59% of which appear only once. Specimen: breast tumor tissue. These receptors all stem from a person aged 45-60 years with breast cancer. Both conserved end residues are part of each CDR3. The D gene is left open where the match is weak.

v_gene	d_gene	j_gene	CDR3aa
TRBV13	-	TRBJ2-2	CASSLVSVSGELFF
TRBV18	TRBD1	TRBJ1-2	CASSPGTEGGYTF
TRBV15	TRBD2	TRBJ2-3	CATSSRRQREKSDTQYF
TRBV4-2	TRBD2	TRBJ2-7	CASSQDLMLAGSEQYF
TRBV5-1	-	TRBJ2-1	CASSLAGQQNEQFF
TRBV5-8	TRBD2	TRBJ2-3	CASSHATTSGKTDTQYF
TRBV6-5	-	TRBJ1-1	CASSYTNTEAFF
TRBV7-2	-	TRBJ2-3	CASSLAPRQGPQYF
TRBV18	-	TRBJ2-7	CASSPGASYEQYF
TRBV19	-	TRBJ2-7	CASTSGGPRYEQYF
TRBV5-1	TRBD2	TRBJ2-2	CASSAVVAGVTGELFF
TRBV6-1	-	TRBJ2-1	CASKRGNNEQFF
TRBV2	-	TRBJ2-1	CASSSGTLDEQFF
TRBV9	TRBD2	TRBJ2-5	CASSDSGRVWETQYF
TRBV9	-	TRBJ2-3	CASSPLISTDTQYF
TRBV29-1	-	TRBJ1-2	CSVADSYGYTF
TRBV5-6	TRBD2	TRBJ2-1	CASSFGTSSYNEQFF
TRBV11-2	-	TRBJ2-2	CASSHVTQANTGELFF
TRBV11-2	TRBD2	TRBJ2-5	CASSPRLAGEGETQYF
TRBV4-2	TRBD1	TRBJ1-4	CASSQGDSRNEKLFF
TRBV14	-	TRBJ1-4	CASSPRGGRGEKLFF
TRBV7-9	-	TRBJ2-2	CASSFSSGELFF
TRBV7-7	-	TRBJ2-5	CASSPKSRRGETQYF
TRBV6-4	TRBD2	TRBJ2-2	CASRRLAGDNTGELFF
TRBV5-1	TRBD1	TRBJ2-6	CASSPGTGYSGANVLTF
TRBV29-1	TRBD2	TRBJ2-7	CSGGTGRRTSGNYEQYF
TRBV5-4	TRBD2	TRBJ2-1	CASSLAGGGDYNEQFF
TRBV6-5	-	TRBJ2-3	CASRPLVTDTQYF
TRBV5-1	-	TRBJ2-7	CASSLLTGHYEQYF
TRBV5-1	-	TRBJ2-1	CASSQDPASEVRNEQFF
TRBV7-9	-	TRBJ2-5	CASSLDLFQETQYF
TRBV19	-	TRBJ2-5	CASSVTGGPRETQYF
TRBV9	TRBD2	TRBJ2-5	CASSVTGGRETQYF
TRBV11-2	TRBD2	TRBJ2-7	CASSLDPGLANVDEQYF
TRBV29-1	-	TRBJ2-4	CSVDWGDIQYF
TRBV30	-	TRBJ2-5	CAWRQGGETQYF
TRBV4-1	-	TRBJ2-4	CASSPSTAGVALVKNIQYF
TRBV6-5	-	TRBJ1-4	CASSSQGSEKLFF
TRBV25-1	TRBD2	TRBJ2-5	CASSPHREGETQYF
TRBV5-1	-	TRBJ2-3	CASSSQGGMSDTQYF
TRBV4-2	TRBD2	TRBJ2-5	CASSQDRHYSGRAGETQYF
TRBV2	-	TRBJ1-4	CASSLSGGTNEKLFF